This section outlines one T cell receptor (beta chain) sequence together with its context. Its target is unknown. This table comes from immunoSEQ multiplex PCR, and its TCRdb copy is limited to in-frame clones, with some not included. The sample yields about 130,000 clones, around 90% seen once. The data were taken from a study of graft-versus-host responses after intestinal transplantation. Across the study: Multivisceral, liver-intestinal, or isolated intestinal transplants were received by the recipients.

V was pared by 0 bases and J by 2 bases, with 13 bases between. Germline V lookup: CDR1 SGDLS, CDR2 YYNGEE. The CDR3 extends over 16 amino acids. The chain links TRBV9 to TRBJ2-3; D gene ambiguous. The sample here was unstimulated CD4+ T cells sorted from spleen or lymph node cells, taken before intestinal transplant. The sequence was obtained from a human donor who received an intestinal transplant. CDR3 bases: TGTGCCAGCAGCGTAGTATCCACGGGTTTCACAGATACGCAGTATTTT. It encodes CASSVVSTGFTDTQYF.